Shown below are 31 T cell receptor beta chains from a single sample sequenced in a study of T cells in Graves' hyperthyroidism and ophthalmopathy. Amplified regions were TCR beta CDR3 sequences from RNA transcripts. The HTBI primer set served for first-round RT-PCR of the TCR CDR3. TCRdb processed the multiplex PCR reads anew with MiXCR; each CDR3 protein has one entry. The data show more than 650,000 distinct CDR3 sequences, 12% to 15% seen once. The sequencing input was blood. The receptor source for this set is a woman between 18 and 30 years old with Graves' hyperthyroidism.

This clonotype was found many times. The CDR3 DNA reads as TGTGCCACCAGTGCTGCGCTAGCGGGAGCAACAGATACGCAGTATTTT. This codes for CATSAALAGATDTQYF. The chain carries TRBV24-1 and TRBJ2-3; 10 nucleotides align to TRBD2. Trimming at V came to 5 bases and at J to 3 bases, leaving 7 bases not matched to a gene. Per germline, CDR1 KGHDR and CDR2 SFDVKD. This CDR3 region has 16 residues.

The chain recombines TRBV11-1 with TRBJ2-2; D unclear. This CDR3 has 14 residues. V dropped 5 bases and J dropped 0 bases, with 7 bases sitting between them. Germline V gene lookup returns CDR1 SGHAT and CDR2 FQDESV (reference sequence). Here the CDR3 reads CASSPTPNTGELFF. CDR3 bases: TGTGCCAGCAGCCCCACACCGAACACCGGGGAGCTGTTTTTT.

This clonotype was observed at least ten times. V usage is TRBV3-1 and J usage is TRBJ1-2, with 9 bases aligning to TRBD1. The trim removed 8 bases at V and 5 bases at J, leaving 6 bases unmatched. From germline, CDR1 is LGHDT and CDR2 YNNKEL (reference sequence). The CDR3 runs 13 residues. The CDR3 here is CASRHGQGYGYTF. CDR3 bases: TGTGCCAGCCGACACGGACAGGGGTATGGCTACACCTTC. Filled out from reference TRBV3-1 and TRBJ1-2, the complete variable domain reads DTAVSQTPKYLVTQMGNDKSIKCEQNLGHDTMYWYKQDSKKFLKIMFSYNNKELIINETVPNRFSPKSPDKAHLNLHINSLELGDSAVYFCASRHGQGYGYTFGSGTRLTVV.

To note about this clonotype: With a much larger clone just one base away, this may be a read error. This CDR3 reads CASSVEAGFYEQFF. CDR3 bases: TGTGCCAGCAGCGTAGAGGCAGGGTTCTACGAGCAGTTCTTC. J is TRBJ2-7 and V is TRBV9; possible D gene TRBD1, 5 bases. The closer fit of TRBJ2-1 to the DNA end suggests the J call may be wrong. This CDR3 is 14 amino acids long. CDR1 is SGDLS, CDR2 YYNGEE, per germline.

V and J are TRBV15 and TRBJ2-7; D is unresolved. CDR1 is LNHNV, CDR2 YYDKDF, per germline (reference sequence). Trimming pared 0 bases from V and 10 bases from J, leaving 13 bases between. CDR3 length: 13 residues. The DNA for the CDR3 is TGTGCCACCAGCAGAGATTTTAATGGGGATCAGTACTTC. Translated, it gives CATSRDFNGDQYF.

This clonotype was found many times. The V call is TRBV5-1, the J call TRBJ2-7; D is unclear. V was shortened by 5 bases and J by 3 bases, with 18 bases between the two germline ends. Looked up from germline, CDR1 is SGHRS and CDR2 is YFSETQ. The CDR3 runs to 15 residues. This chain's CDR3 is CASRRTPEMIYEQYF. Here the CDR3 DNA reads TGCGCCAGCAGACGAACACCTGAAATGATCTACGAGCAGTACTTC.

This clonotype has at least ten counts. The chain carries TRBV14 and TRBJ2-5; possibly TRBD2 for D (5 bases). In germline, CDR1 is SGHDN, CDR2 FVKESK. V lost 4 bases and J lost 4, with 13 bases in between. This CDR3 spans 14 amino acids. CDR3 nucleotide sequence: TGTGCCAGCAGCCGGACCGCGAGCGGAGAGACCCAGTACTTC. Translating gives CASSRTASGETQYF.

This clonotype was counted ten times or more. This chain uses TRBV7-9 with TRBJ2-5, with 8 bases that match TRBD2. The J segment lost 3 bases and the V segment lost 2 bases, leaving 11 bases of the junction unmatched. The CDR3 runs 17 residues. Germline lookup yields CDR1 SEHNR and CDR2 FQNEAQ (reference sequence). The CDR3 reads CASSLKWGGLAEETQYF. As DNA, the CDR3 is TGTGCCAGCAGCTTAAAATGGGGAGGACTAGCCGAAGAGACCCAGTACTTC.

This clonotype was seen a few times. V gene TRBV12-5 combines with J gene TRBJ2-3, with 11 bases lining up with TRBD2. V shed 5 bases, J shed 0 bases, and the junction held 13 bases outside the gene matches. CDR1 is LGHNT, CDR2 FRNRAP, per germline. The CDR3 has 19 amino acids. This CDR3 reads CASGPPGTSGRASTDTQYF. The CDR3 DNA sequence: TGTGCTAGTGGTCCCCCCGGGACTAGCGGCCGTGCTAGCACAGATACGCAGTATTTT.

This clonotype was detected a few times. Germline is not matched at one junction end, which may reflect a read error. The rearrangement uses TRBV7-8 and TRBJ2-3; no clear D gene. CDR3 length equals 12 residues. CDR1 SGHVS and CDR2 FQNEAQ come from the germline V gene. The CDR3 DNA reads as TGTGCTAGCAGCTTTACGGCAGATACGCAGTATTTT. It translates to CASSFTADTQYF.

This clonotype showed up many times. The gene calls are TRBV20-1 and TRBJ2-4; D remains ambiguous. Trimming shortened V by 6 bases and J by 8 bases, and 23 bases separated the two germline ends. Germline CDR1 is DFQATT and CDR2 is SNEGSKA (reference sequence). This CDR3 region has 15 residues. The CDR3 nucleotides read TGCAGTGCCCGTGAAACAAAGGCCCGGGTTGACATTCAGTACTTC. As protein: CSARETKARVDIQYF.

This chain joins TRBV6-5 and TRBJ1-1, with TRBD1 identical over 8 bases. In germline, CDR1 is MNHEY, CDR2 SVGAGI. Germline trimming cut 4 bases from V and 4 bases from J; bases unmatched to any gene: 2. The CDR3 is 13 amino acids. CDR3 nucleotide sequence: TGTGCCAGCAGTTCAGGGGGCCTCACTGAAGCTTTCTTT. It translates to CASSSGGLTEAFF.

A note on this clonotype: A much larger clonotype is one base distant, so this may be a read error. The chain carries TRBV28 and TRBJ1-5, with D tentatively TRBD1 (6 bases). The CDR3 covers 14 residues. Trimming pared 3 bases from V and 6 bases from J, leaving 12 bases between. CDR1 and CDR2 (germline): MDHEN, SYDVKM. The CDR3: CASSFWGLGQPQHF. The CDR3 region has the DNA TGTGCCAGCAGTTTCTGGGGGCTAGGTCAGCCCCAGCATTTT.

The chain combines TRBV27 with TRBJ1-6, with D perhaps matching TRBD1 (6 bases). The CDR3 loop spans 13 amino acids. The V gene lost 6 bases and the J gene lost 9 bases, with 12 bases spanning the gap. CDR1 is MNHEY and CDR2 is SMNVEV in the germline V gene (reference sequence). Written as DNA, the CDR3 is TGTGCCAGCAGCCTATACAGGGTTTCACCCCTCCACTTT. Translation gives CASSLYRVSPLHF.

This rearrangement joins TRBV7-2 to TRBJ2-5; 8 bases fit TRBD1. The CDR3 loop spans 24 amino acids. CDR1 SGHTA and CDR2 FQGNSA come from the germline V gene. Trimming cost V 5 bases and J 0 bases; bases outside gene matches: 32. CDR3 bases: TGTGCCAGCAGCCAAGAACAAGGGGACCGGTCCAGGGGGCGATTGGCGCCCCACCAAGAGACCCAGTACTTC. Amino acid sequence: CASSQEQGDRSRGRLAPHQETQYF.

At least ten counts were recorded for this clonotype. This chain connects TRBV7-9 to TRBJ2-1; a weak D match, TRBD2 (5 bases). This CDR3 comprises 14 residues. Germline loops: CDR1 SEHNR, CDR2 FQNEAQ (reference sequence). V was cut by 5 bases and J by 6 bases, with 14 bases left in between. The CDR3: CASSPPYSGNEQFF. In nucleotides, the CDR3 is TGTGCCAGCAGCCCCCCGTACAGCGGCAATGAGCAGTTCTTC.

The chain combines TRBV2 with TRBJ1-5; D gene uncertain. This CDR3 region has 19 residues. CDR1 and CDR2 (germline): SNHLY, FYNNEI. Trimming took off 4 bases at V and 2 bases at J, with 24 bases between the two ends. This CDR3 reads CASSGLTGRSGRGNQPQHF. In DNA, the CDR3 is TGTGCCAGCAGTGGGCTGACCGGTCGGTCTGGGAGGGGCAATCAGCCCCAGCATTTT.

The DNA of the CDR3 is TGTGCCAGCAGTAAACTGACAGGCGAAGCTTTCTTT. The encoded protein is CASSKLTGEAFF. The chain employs TRBV6-1 and TRBJ1-1, with D possibly TRBD1 on 6 matching bases. The CDR3 is made up of 12 amino acids. Germline V gene data show CDR1 as MNHNS and CDR2 as SASEGT. V was clipped by 5 bases and J by 8 bases, with 12 bases between them.

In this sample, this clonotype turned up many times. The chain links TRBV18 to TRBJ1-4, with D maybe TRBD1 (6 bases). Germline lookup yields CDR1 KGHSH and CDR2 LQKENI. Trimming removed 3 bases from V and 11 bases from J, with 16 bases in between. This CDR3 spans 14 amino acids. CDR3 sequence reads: CASSPPQGGRKLFF. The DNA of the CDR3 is TGTGCCAGCTCACCCCCCCAAGGGGGGCGGAAACTGTTTTTT.

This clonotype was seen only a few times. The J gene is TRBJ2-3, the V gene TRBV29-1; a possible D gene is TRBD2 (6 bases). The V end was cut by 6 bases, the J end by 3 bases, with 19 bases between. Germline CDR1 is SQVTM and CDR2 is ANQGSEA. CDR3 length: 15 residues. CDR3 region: CSVSGNGRRTDTQYF. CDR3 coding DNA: TGCAGCGTGTCCGGCAACGGGAGAAGGACAGATACGCAGTATTTT.

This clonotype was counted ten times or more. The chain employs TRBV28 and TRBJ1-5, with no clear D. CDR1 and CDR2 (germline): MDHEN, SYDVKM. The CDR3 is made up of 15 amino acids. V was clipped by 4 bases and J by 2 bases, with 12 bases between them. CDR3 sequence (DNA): TGTGCCAGCAGTTCCCCGGCCGTCCGCAATCAGCCCCAGCATTTT. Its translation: CASSSPAVRNQPQHF.

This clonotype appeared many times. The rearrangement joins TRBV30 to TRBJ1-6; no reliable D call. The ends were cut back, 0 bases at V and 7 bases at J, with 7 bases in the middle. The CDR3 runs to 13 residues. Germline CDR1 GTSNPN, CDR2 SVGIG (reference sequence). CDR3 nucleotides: TGTGCCTGGAGTGTACAGACCAATTCACCCCTCCACTTT. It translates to CAWSVQTNSPLHF.

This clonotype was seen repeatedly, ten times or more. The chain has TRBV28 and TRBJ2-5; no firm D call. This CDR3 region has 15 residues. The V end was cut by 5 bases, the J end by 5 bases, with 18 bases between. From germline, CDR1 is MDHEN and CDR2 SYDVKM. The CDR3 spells CASSAHGPRVETQYF. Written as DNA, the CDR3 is TGTGCCAGCAGTGCCCACGGGCCCCGAGTGGAGACCCAGTACTTC.

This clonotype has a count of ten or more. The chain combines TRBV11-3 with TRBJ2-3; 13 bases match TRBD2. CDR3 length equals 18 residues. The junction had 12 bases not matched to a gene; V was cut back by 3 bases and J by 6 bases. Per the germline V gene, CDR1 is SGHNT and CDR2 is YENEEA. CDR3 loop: CASSFGTSGISGPDTQYF. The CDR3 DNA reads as TGTGCCAGCAGCTTCGGGACTAGCGGGATATCAGGGCCGGATACGCAGTATTTT. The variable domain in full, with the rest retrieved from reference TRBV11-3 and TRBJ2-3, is EAGVVQSPRYKIIEKKQPVAFWCNPISGHNTLYWYLQNLGQGPELLIRYENEEAVDDSQLPKDRFSAERLKGVDSTLKIQPAELGDSAVYLCASSFGTSGISGPDTQYFGPGTRLTVL.

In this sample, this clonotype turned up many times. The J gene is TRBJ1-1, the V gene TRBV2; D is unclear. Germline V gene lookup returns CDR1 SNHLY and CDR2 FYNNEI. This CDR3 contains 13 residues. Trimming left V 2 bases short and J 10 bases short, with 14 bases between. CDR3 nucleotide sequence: TGTGCCAGCAGTGAAATCTTCTGGAATGGAGCTTTCTTT. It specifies CASSEIFWNGAFF.

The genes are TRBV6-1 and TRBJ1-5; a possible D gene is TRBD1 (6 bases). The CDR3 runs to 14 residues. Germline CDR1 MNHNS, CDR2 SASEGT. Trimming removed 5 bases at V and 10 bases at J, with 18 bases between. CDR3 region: CASSLGGGRSPQHF. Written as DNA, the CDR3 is TGTGCCAGCAGTTTGGGGGGCGGACGATCCCCCCAGCATTTT.

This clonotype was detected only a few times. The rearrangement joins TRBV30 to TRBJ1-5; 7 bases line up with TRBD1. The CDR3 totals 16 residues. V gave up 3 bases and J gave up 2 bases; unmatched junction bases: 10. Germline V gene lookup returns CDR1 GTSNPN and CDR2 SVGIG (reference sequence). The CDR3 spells CAWSGLGTGGNQPQHF. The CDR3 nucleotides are TGTGCCTGGAGCGGCCTCGGCACAGGGGGCAATCAGCCCCAGCATTTT. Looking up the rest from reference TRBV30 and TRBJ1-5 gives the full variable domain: SQTIHQWPATLVQPVGSPLSLECTVEGTSNPNLYWYRQAAGRGLQLLFYSVGIGQISSEVPQNLSASRPQDRQFILSSKKLLLSDSGFYLCAWSGLGTGGNQPQHFGDGTRLSIL.

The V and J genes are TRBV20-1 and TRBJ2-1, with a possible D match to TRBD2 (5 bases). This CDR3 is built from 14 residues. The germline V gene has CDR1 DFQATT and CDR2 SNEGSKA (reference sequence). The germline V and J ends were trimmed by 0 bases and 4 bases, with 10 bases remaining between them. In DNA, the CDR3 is TGCAGTGCTAGAGATCGAAGCGGATACAATGAGCAGTTCTTC. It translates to CSARDRSGYNEQFF.

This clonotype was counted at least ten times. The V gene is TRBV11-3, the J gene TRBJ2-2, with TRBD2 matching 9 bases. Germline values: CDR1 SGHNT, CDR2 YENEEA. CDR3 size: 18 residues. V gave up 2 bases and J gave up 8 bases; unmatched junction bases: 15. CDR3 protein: CASSLSVPLAGSKGELFF. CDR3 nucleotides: TGTGCCAGCAGCTTATCAGTTCCTCTAGCGGGAAGTAAAGGGGAGCTGTTTTTT. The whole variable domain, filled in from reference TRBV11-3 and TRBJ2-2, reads EAGVVQSPRYKIIEKKQPVAFWCNPISGHNTLYWYLQNLGQGPELLIRYENEEAVDDSQLPKDRFSAERLKGVDSTLKIQPAELGDSAVYLCASSLSVPLAGSKGELFFGEGSRLTVL.

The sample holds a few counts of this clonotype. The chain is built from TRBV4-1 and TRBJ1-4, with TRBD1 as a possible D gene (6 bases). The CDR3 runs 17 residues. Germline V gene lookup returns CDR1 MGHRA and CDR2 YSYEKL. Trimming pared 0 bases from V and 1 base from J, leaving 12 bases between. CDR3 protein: CASSQDRGKRTNEKLFF. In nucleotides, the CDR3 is TGCGCCAGCAGCCAAGACAGGGGAAAGAGAACTAATGAAAAACTGTTTTTT.

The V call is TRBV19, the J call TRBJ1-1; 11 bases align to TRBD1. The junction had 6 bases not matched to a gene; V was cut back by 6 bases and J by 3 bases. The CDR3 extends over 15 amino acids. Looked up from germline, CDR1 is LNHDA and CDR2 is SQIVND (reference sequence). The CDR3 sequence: CASSTGTGGYTEAFF. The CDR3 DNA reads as TGTGCCAGTAGCACCGGGACAGGGGGATACACTGAAGCTTTCTTT.